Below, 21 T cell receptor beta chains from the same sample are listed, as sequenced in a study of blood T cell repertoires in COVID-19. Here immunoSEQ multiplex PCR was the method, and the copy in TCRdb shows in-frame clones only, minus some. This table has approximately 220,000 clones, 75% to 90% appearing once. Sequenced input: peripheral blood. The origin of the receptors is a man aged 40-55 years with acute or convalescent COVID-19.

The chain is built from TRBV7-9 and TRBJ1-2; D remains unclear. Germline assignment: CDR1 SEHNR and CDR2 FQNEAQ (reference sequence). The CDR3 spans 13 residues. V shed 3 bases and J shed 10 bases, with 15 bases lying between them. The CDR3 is CASSFRAGGDYTF. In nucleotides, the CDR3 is TGTGCCAGCAGCTTTAGGGCAGGAGGTGACTACACCTTC.

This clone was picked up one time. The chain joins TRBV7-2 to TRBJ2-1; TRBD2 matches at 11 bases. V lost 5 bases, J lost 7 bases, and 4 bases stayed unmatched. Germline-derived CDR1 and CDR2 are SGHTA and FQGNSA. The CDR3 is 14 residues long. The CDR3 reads CASSLLAGENEQFF. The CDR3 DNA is TGTGCCAGCAGCCTACTAGCGGGAGAAAATGAGCAGTTCTTC. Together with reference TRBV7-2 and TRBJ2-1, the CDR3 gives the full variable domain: GAGVSQSPSNKVTEKGKDVELRCDPISGHTALYWYRQSLGQGLEFLIYFQGNSAPDKSGLPSDRFSAERTGGSVSTLTIQRTQQEDSAVYLCASSLLAGENEQFFGPGTRLTVL.

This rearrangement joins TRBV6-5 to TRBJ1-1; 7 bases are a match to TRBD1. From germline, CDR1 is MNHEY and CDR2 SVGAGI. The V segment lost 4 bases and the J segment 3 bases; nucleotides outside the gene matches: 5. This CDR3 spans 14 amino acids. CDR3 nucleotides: TGTGCCAGCAGTTGGGACAGAGCGGACACTGAAGCTTTCTTT. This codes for CASSWDRADTEAFF.

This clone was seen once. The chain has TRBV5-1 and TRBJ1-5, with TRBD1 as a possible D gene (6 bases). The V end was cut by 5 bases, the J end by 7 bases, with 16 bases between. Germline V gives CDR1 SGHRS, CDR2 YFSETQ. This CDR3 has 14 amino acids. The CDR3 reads CASSPGGAKQPQHF. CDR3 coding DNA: TGCGCCAGCAGTCCGGGGGGGGCCAAACAGCCCCAGCATTTT.

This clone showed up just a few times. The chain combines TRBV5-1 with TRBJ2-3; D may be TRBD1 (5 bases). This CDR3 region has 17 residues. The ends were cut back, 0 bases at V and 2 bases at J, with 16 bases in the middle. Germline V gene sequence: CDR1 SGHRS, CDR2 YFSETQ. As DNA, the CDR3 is TGCGCCAGCAGCTTGGCCCAAGGCAGGGTTTTCACAGATACGCAGTATTTT. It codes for CASSLAQGRVFTDTQYF.

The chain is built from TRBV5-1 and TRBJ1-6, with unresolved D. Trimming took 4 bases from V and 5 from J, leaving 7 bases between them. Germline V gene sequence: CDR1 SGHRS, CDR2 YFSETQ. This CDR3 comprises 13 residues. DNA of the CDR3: TGCGCCAGCAGCGAGCAGGATAATTCACCCCTCCACTTT. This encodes CASSEQDNSPLHF.

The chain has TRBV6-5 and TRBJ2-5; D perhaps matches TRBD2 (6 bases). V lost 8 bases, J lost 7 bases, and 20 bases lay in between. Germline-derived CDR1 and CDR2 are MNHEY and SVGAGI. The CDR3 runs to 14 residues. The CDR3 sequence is CASWQAGVPGTQYF. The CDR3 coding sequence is TGTGCCAGCTGGCAAGCGGGCGTCCCTGGGACCCAGTACTTC.

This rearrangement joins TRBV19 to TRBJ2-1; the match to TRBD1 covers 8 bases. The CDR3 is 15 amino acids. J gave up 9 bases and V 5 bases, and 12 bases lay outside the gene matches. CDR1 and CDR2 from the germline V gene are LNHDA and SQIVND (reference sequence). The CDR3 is CASSSGQGSLSEQFF. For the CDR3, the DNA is TGTGCCAGTAGTTCCGGACAGGGAAGTTTAAGTGAGCAGTTCTTC.

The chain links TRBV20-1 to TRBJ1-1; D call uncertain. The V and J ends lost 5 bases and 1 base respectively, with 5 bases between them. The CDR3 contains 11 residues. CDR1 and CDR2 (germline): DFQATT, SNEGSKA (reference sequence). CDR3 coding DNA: TGCAGTGCTTTGGCGAACACTGAAGCTTTCTTT. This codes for CSALANTEAFF.

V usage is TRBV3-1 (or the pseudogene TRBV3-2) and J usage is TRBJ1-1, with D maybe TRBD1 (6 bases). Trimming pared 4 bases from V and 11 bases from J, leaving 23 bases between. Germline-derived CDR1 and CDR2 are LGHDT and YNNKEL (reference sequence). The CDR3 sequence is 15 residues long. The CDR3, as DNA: TGTGCCAGCAGCCGGACAGCCGGGGGGAGAGACGGGGCTTTCTTT. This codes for CASSRTAGGRDGAFF.

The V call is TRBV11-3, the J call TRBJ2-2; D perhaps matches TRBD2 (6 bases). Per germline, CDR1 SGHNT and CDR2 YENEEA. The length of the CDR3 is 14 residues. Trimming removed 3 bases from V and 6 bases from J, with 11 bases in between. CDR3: CASSLGLASGELFF. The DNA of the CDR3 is TGTGCCAGCAGCTTGGGGCTAGCGTCCGGGGAGCTGTTTTTT.

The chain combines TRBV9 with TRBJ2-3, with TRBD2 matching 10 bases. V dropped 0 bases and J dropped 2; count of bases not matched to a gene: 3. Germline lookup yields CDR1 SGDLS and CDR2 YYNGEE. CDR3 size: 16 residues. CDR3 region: CASSVGTSGTTDTQYF. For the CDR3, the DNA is TGTGCCAGCAGCGTAGGGACTAGCGGAACCACAGATACGCAGTATTTT.

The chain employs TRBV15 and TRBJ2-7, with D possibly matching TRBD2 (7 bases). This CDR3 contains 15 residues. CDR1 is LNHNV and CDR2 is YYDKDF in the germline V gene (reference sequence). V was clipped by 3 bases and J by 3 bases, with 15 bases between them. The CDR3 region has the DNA TGTGCCACCAGCAGGCACGAGGGGGGGGTCTACGAGCAGTACTTC. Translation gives CATSRHEGGVYEQYF. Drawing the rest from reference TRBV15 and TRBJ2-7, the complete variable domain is DAMVIQNPRYQVTQFGKPVTLSCSQTLNHNVMYWYQQKSSQAPKLLFHYYDKDFNNEADTPDNFQSRRPNTSFCFLDIRSPGLGDTAMYLCATSRHEGGVYEQYFGPGTRLTVT.

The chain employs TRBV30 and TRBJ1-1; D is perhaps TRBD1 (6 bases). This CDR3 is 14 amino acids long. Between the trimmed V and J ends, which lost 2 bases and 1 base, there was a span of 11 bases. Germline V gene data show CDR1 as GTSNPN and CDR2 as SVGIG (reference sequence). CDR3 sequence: CAWSQGITNTEAFF. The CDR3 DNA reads TGTGCCTGGAGTCAGGGGATTACGAACACTGAAGCTTTCTTT. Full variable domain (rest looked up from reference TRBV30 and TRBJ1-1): SQTIHQWPATLVQPVGSPLSLECTVEGTSNPNLYWYRQAAGRGLQLLFYSVGIGQISSEVPQNLSASRPQDRQFILSSKKLLLSDSGFYLCAWSQGITNTEAFFGQGTRLTVV.

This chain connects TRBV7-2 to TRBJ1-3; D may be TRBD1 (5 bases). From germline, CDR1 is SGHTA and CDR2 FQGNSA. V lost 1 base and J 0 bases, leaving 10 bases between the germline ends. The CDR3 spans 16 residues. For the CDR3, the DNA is TGTGCCAGCAGCTTAGGGGGCGGAAGCTCTGGAAACACCATATATTTT. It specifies CASSLGGGSSGNTIYF.

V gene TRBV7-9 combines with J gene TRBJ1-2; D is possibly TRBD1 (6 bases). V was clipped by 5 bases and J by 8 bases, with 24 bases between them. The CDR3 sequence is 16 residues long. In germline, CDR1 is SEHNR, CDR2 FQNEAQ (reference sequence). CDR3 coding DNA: TGTGCCAGCAGCCCGAGGGGGACGGCAGGTGGGATGGGCTACACCTTC. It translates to CASSPRGTAGGMGYTF.

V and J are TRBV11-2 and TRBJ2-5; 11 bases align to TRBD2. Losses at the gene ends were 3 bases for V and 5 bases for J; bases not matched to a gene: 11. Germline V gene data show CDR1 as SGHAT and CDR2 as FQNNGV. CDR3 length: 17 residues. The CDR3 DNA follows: TGTGCCAGCAGCTTGGGTAGCGGGAGGGCCCTCGGGGAGACCCAGTACTTC. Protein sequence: CASSLGSGRALGETQYF.

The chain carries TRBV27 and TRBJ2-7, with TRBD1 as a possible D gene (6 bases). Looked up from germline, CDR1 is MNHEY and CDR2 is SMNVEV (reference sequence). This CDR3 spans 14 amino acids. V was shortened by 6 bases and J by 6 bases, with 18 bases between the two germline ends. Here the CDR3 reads CASRSQGAVGEQYF. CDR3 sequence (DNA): TGTGCCAGCAGGTCACAGGGTGCAGTTGGCGAGCAGTACTTC.

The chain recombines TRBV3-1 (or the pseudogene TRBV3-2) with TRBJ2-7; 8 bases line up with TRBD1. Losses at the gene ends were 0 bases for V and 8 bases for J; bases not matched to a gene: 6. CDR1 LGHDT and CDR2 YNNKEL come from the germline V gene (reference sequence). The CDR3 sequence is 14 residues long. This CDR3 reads CASSQEWAGGQQYF. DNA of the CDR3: TGTGCCAGCAGCCAAGAATGGGCAGGGGGCCAGCAGTACTTC.

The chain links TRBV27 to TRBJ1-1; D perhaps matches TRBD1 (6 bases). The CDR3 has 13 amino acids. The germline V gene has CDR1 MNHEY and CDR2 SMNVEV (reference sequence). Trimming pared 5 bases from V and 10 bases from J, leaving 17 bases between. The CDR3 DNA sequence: TGTGCCAGCAGTACCACAGGGAGAAAGCCAGCTTTCTTT. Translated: CASSTTGRKPAFF.

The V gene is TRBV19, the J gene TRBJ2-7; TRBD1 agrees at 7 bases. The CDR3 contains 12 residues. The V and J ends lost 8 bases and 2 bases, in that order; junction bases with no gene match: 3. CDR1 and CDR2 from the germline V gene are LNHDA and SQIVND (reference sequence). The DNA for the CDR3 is TGTGCCAGTGGGGACAGCCCCTACGAGCAGTACTTC. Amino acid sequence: CASGDSPYEQYF.